This paragraph reports one T cell receptor (beta chain). The sample comes from a study of shared clonotypes between healthy human individuals. Overall study context: Per donor, three plates held CD4 naive cells, three held CD4 memory, two held CD8 naive and one held CD8 memory.

Germline V gene sequence: CDR1 SGHVS, CDR2 FNYEAQ. CDR3 length: 19 residues. V dropped 1 base and J dropped 0; count of bases not matched to a gene: 9. Measured with immunoSEQ multiplex PCR; TCRdb has only the in-frame clones, and not every one. The sample has about 1.5 million clones; about 96% are singletons. Material: naive CD4+ T cells sorted from blood. Regarding subset: CD45RA+ positively selected. V and J are TRBV7-6 and TRBJ1-3; 10 bases line up with TRBD1. This TCR was sampled from a man aged 25-40 years in good health. In DNA form, the CDR3 reads TGTGCCAGCAGCTTAGGGGTGGGACAGGGGAGACTCTCTGGAAACACCATATATTTT. Protein: CASSLGVGQGRLSGNTIYF. Drawing the rest from reference TRBV7-6 and TRBJ1-3, the complete variable domain is GAGVSQSPRYKVTKRGQDVALRCDPISGHVSLYWYRQALGQGPEFLTYFNYEAQQDKSGLPNDRFSAERPEGSISTLTIQRTEQRDSAMYRCASSLGVGQGRLSGNTIYFGEGSWLTVV.